This passage covers 10 T cell receptor beta chains from one sample sequenced in a study of T-cell reconstitution after alpha-beta-depleted transplantation in children. The authors prepared the TCRbeta library with unique molecular identifiers. MiXCR, run by TCRdb on the PCR reads, gives a single entry per CDR3 protein. In the table there are about 200,000 distinct CDR3 sequences, roughly 6.3% of which are singletons. The source material was PBMCs, sampled before TCRalphabeta/CD19-depleted stem cell transplant. These receptors were collected from a girl under three years old with combined immunodeficiency, due to receive a stem cell transplant.

There are many counts of this clonotype. The chain joins TRBV7-9 to TRBJ1-1; 9 nucleotides line up with TRBD1. CDR1 and CDR2 (germline): SEHNR, FQNEAQ (reference sequence). V lost 5 bases, J lost 4 bases, and 8 bases stayed unmatched. CDR3 size: 15 residues. The CDR3 loop reads CASSVRQGVGTEAFF. CDR3 in DNA: TGTGCCAGCAGCGTCCGACAGGGGGTTGGCACTGAAGCTTTCTTT.

This clonotype was seen many times. V is TRBV6-2 or TRBV6-3 and J is TRBJ2-7; unclear D gene. The CDR3 runs to 13 residues. The germline V gene encodes CDR1 MNHEY and CDR2 SVGEGT. V dropped 8 bases and J dropped 5 bases, with 16 bases sitting between them. The CDR3 DNA reads as TGTGCCAGCGGTCAAGGCTCTCTACACGAGCAGTACTTC. This sequence encodes CASGQGSLHEQYF.

A few counts support this clonotype. The chain couples TRBV29-1 to TRBJ2-1; D might be TRBD2 (7 bases). CDR3 length: 21 residues. CDR1 and CDR2 (germline): SQVTM, ANQGSEA. Deletions cut 2 bases from V and 0 bases from J, with 29 bases between. The CDR3 protein is CSVEREEAGANKISSYNEQFF. The CDR3 nucleotides read TGCAGCGTTGAACGCGAAGAGGCGGGGGCCAACAAAATTAGCTCCTACAATGAGCAGTTCTTC.

In the case of this clonotype: With a much larger clone just one base away, this may be a read error. The V and J genes are TRBV29-1 and TRBJ2-1; the match to TRBD2 covers 9 bases. The CDR3 is made up of 18 amino acids. V shed 0 bases and J 0 bases; nucleotides not matched to a gene: 9. The V gene's germline CDR1 is SQVTM and CDR2 ANQGSEA. In DNA, the CDR3 is TGCAGCGTTGAAGATATTGATCGTAGCGGGAGCTCCTACAATGAGCAGTTCTTC. This gives the protein CSVEDIDRSGSSYNEQFF.

This clonotype was seen many times. The chain joins TRBV9 to TRBJ2-1, with a tentative D call TRBD2 (7 bases). Germline loops: CDR1 SGDLS, CDR2 YYNGEE. The CDR3 loop spans 14 amino acids. V was pared by 3 bases and J by 7 bases, with 14 bases between. The CDR3 sequence is CASSATGGQNEQFF. As DNA, the CDR3 is TGTGCCAGCAGCGCCACGGGAGGACAGAATGAGCAGTTCTTC.

This clonotype was observed at least ten times. The V gene is TRBV11-2, the J gene TRBJ1-1; D gene unclear. The CDR3 consists of 16 residues. CDR1 and CDR2 from the germline V gene are SGHAT and FQNNGV. Trimming stripped 5 bases from V and 6 bases from J, with 22 bases between. CDR3 DNA: TGTGCCAGCAGCCCGCACATTGCTTTGGGGAGGTCTGAAGCTTTCTTT. It codes for CASSPHIALGRSEAFF.

In its sample, this clonotype was seen many times. The gene calls are TRBV9 and TRBJ2-2, with 11 bases lining up with TRBD2. V gave up 2 bases and J gave up 1 base; unmatched junction bases: 16. The germline V gene encodes CDR1 SGDLS and CDR2 YYNGEE. This CDR3 region has 21 residues. CDR3 nucleotide sequence: TGTGCCAGCAGCGTTTTTTCGTTGGCTAGCGGGGGGTATAAGAACACCGGGGAGCTGTTTTTT. As protein: CASSVFSLASGGYKNTGELFF.

There are many counts of this clonotype. J is TRBJ2-1 and V is TRBV29-1; perhaps TRBD1 as D (7 bases). The V end was cut by 6 bases, the J end by 0 bases, with 15 bases between. The CDR3 is 15 residues long. Germline-derived CDR1 and CDR2 are SQVTM and ANQGSEA. The CDR3: CSVRGGTDSYNEQFF. DNA of the CDR3: TGCAGCGTGAGAGGAGGGACAGACTCCTACAATGAGCAGTTCTTC.

This clonotype was recorded at least ten times. The genes are TRBV27 and TRBJ2-2; D not resolved. Trimming pared 3 bases from V and 2 bases from J, leaving 7 bases between. The CDR3 extends over 14 amino acids. CDR1 is MNHEY, CDR2 SMNVEV, per germline (reference sequence). CDR3: CASSFRTNTGELFF. For the CDR3, the DNA is TGTGCCAGCAGTTTTCGGACCAACACCGGGGAGCTGTTTTTT.

This chain connects TRBV7-2 to TRBJ2-7; no clear D gene. The V end was cut by 5 bases, the J end by 2 bases, with 13 bases between. CDR1 is SGHTA, CDR2 FQGNSA, per germline. This CDR3 region has 14 residues. The CDR3 sequence is CASSRDGRAYEQYF. DNA for the CDR3: TGTGCCAGCAGCAGAGACGGACGCGCCTACGAGCAGTACTTC.